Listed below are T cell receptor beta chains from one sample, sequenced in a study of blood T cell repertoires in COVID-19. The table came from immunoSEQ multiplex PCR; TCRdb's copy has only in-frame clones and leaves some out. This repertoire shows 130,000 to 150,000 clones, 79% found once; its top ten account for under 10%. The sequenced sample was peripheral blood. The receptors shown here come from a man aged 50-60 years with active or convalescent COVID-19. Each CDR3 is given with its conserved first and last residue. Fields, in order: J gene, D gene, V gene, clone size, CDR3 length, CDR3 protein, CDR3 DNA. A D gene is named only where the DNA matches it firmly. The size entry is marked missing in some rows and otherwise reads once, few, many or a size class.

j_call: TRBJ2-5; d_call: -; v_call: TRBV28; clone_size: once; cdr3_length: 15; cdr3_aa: CASRHTQGIDETQYF; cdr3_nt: TGTGCCAGCAGACATACGCAGGGGATAGATGAGACCCAGTACTTC
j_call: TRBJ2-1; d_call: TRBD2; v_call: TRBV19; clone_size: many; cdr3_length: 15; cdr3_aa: CASSPVAGLYNEQFF; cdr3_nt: TGTGCCAGTAGCCCCGTAGCGGGACTATACAATGAGCAGTTCTTC
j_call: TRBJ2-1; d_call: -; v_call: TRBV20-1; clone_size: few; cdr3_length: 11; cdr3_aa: CSARGGDEQFF; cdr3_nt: TGCAGTGCTAGAGGCGGGGATGAGCAGTTCTTC
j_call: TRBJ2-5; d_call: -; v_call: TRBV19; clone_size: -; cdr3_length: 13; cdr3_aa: CATKADTEETQYF; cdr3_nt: TGTGCCACCAAAGCAGACACCGAAGAGACCCAGTACTTC
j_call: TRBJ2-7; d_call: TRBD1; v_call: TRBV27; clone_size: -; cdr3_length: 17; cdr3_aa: CASWETGTGVSSYEQYF; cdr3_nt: TGTGCCAGCTGGGAGACCGGGACAGGGGTCAGCTCCTACGAGCAGTACTTC
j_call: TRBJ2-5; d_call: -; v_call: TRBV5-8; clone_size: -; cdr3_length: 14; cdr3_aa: CASSLSTGQETQYF; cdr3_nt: TGTGCCAGCAGCTTATCAACAGGACAAGAGACCCAGTACTTC
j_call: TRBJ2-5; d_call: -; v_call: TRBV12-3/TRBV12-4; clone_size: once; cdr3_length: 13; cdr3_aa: CASSFDSSETQYF; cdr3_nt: TGTGCCAGCAGTTTCGACTCGTCGGAGACCCAGTACTTC
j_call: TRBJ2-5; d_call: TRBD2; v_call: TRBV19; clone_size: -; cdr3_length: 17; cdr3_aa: CASSPRTSGRGTETQYF; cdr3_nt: TGTGCCAGTAGTCCTCGGACTAGCGGGAGAGGGACAGAGACCCAGTACTTC
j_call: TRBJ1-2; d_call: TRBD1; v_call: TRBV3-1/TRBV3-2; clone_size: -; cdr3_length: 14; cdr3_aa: CASSQQGALYGYTF; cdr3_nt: TGTGCCAGCAGCCAACAGGGGGCCCTCTATGGCTACACCTTC
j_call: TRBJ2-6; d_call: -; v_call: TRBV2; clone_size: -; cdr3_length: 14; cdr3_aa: CASSEALGANVLTF; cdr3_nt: TGTGCCAGCAGTGAAGCCCTTGGGGCCAACGTCCTGACTTTC
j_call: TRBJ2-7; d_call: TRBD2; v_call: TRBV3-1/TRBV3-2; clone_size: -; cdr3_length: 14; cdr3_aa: CASSRGRGAYEQYF; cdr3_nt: TGTGCCAGCAGCCGCGGGAGAGGGGCTTACGAGCAGTACTTC
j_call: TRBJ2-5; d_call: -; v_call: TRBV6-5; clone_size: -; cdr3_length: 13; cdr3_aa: CASSYPGMETQYF; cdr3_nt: TGTGCCAGCAGTTATCCAGGGATGGAGACCCAGTACTTC
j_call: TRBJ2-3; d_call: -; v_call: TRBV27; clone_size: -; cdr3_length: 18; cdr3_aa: CASSSRGRQGTSTDTQYF; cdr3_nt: TGTGCCAGCAGCTCCCGTGGGAGGCAGGGAACTAGCACAGATACGCAGTATTTT
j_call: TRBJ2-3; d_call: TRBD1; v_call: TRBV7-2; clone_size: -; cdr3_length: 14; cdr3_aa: CASSLGQGVDTQYF; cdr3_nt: TGTGCCAGCAGCTTAGGTCAGGGGGTAGATACGCAGTATTTT
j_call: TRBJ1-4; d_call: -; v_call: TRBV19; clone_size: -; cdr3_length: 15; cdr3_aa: CASSPGRATNEKLFF; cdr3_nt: TGTGCCAGTAGTCCGGGGAGAGCAACTAATGAAAAACTGTTTTTT
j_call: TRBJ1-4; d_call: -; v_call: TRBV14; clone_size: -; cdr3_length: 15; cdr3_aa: CASSQAGQRTEKLFF; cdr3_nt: TGTGCCAGCAGCCAAGCCGGACAGAGGACTGAAAAACTGTTTTTT
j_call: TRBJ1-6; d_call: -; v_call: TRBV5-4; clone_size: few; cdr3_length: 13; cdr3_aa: CASSLGQNSPLHF; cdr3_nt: TGTGCCAGCAGCTTGGGACAGAATTCACCCCTCCACTTT
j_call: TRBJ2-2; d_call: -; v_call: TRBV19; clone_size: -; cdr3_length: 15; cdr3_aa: CASSIDTMAARELFF; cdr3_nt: TGTGCCAGTAGTATAGATACAATGGCGGCTCGGGAGCTGTTTTTT
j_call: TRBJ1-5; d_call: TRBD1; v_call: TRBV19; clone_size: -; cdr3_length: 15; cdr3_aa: CASDGPRQGLRPQHF; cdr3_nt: TGTGCCAGTGATGGGCCTCGACAGGGTCTTCGGCCCCAGCATTTT
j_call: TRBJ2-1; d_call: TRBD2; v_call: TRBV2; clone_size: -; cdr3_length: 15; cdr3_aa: CASLGLAGVYNEQFF; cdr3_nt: TGTGCCAGCCTGGGACTAGCGGGAGTGTACAATGAGCAGTTCTTC
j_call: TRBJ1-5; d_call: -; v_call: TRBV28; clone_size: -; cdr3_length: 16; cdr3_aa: CASSFEPFYSNQPQHF; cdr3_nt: TGTGCCAGCAGTTTCGAGCCCTTTTATAGCAATCAGCCCCAGCATTTT
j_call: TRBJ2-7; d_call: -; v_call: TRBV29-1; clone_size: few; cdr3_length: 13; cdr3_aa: CSVSGTRLYEQYF; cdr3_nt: TGCAGCGTTTCCGGGACACGACTCTACGAGCAGTACTTC
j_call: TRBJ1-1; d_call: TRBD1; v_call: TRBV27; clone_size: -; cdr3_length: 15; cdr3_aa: CATVPGTGRWTEAFF; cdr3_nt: TGTGCCACCGTTCCCGGGACAGGGAGGTGGACTGAAGCTTTCTTT
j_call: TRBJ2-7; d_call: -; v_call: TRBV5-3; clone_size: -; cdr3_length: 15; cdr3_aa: CARSSFGGSSYEQYF; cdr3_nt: TGTGCCAGAAGCAGCTTCGGAGGAAGCTCCTACGAGCAGTACTTC
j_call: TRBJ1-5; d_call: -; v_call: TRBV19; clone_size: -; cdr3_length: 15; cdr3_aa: CASSKRMDSNQPQHF; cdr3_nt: TGTGCCAGTAGTAAGAGGATGGATAGCAATCAGCCCCAGCATTTT
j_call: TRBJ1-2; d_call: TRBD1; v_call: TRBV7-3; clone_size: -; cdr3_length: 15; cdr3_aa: CASSLLRGRFYGYTF; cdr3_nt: TGTGCCAGCAGCCTCCTCAGGGGGCGCTTCTATGGCTACACCTTC
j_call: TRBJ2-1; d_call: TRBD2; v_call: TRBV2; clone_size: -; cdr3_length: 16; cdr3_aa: CASSPLAGGSYNEQFF; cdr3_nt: TGTGCCAGCAGTCCCCTAGCGGGGGGCTCCTACAATGAGCAGTTCTTC
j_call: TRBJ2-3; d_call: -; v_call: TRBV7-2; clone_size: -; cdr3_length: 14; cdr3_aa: CASSLWTRTDTQYF; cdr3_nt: TGTGCCAGCAGCTTATGGACAAGGACAGATACGCAGTATTTT
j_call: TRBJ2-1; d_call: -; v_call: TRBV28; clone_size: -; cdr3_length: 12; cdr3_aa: CASSLAQAEQFF; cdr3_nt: TGTGCCAGCAGTTTAGCCCAAGCCGAGCAGTTCTTC
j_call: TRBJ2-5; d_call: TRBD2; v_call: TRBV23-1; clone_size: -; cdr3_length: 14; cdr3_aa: CASSPAGGLETQYF; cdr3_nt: TGCGCCAGCAGTCCGGCGGGGGGTTTAGAGACCCAGTACTTC
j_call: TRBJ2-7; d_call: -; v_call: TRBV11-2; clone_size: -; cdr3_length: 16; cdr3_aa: CASSPFLRESTYEQYF; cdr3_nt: TGTGCCAGCAGCCCCTTTTTGAGGGAGTCGACCTACGAGCAGTACTTC
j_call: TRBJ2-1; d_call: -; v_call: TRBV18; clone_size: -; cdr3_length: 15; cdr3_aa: CASSPRRDSYNEQFF; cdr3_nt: TGTGCCAGCTCACCAAGAAGAGACTCCTACAATGAGCAGTTCTTC
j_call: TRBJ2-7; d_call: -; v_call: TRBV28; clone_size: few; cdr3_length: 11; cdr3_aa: CASSSAYEQYF; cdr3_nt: TGTGCCAGCAGTTCCGCCTACGAGCAGTACTTC
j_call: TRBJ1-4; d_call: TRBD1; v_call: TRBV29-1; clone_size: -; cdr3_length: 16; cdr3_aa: CSVAGTVGMKGEKLFF; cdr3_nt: TGCAGCGTCGCTGGGACAGTTGGTATGAAGGGTGAAAAACTGTTTTTT
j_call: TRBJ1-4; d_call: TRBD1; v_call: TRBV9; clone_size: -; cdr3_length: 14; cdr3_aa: CASSFGTGGGELFF; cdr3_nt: TGTGCCAGCAGCTTCGGGACAGGGGGCGGGGAACTGTTTTTT
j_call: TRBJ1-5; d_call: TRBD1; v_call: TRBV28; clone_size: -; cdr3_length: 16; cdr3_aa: CASRGQGGYSNQPQHF; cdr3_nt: TGTGCCAGCAGGGGACAGGGGGGTTATAGCAATCAGCCCCAGCATTTT
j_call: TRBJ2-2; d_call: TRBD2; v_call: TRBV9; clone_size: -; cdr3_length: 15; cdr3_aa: CASSARGANTGELFF; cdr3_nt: TGTGCCAGCAGCGCCCGGGGGGCGAACACCGGGGAGCTGTTTTTT
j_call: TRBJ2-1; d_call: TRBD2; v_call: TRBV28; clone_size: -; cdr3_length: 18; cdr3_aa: CASSSPKLREGTYNEQFF; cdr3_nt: TGTGCCAGCAGTAGCCCTAAACTGCGGGAGGGAACCTACAATGAGCAGTTCTTC
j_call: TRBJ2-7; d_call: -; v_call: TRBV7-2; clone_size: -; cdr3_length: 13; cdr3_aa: CASSVGQLYEQYF; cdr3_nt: TGTGCCAGCAGCGTTGGACAGCTCTACGAGCAGTACTTC
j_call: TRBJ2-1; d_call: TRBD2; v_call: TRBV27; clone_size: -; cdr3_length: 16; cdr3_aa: CASSETSGEAYNEQFF; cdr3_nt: TGTGCCAGCAGCGAGACTAGCGGGGAGGCCTACAATGAGCAGTTCTTC
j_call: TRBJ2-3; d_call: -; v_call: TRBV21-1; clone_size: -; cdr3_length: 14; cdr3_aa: CATSPGQGSDTQYF; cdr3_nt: TGTGCCACCTCGCCGGGACAGGGATCAGATACGCAGTATTTT
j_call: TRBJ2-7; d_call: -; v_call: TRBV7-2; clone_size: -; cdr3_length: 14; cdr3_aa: CASTPIQEYYEQYF; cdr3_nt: TGTGCCAGCACCCCGATCCAGGAATACTACGAGCAGTACTTC
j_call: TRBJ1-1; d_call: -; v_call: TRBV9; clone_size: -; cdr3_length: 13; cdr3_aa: CASSVGGSTEAFF; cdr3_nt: TGTGCCAGCAGCGTAGGAGGGAGCACTGAAGCTTTCTTT
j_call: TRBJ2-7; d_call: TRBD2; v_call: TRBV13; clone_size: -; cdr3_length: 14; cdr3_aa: CATQLLAGVTEQYF; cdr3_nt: TGTGCCACCCAACTCCTAGCGGGAGTGACCGAGCAGTACTTC
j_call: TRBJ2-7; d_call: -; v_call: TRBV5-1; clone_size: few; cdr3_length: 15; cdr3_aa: CASTADRGGAYEQYF; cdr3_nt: TGCGCCAGCACCGCCGACCGAGGAGGGGCCTACGAGCAGTACTTC
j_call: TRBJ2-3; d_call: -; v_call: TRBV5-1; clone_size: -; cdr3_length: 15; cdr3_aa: CASSLDPGSTDTQYF; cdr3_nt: TGCGCCAGCAGCTTGGATCCAGGGAGCACAGATACGCAGTATTTT
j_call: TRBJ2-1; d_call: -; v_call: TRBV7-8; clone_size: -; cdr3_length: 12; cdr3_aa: CASTSSYNEQFF; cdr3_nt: TGTGCCAGTACCAGCTCCTACAATGAGCAGTTCTTC
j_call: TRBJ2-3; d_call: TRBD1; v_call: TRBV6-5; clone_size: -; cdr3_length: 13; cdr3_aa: CASSGQGTDTQYF; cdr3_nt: TGTGCCAGCAGCGGACAGGGCACAGATACGCAGTATTTT
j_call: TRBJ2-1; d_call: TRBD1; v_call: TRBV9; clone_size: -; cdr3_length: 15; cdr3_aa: CASSIDRASYNEQFF; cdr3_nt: TGTGCCAGCAGCATTGACAGGGCCTCTTACAATGAGCAGTTCTTC
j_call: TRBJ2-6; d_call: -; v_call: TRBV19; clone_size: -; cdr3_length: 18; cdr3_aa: CASSIPRLPSSGANVLTF; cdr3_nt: TGTGCCAGTAGTATACCCCGACTTCCAAGCTCTGGGGCCAACGTCCTGACTTTC
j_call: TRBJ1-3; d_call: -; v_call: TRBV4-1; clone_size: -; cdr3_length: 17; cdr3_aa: CASSQGVSYRVGNTIYF; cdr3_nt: TGCGCCAGCAGCCAAGGTGTTTCATACAGGGTCGGAAACACCATATATTTT
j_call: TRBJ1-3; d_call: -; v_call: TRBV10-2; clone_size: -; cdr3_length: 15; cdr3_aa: CASSDLGGSRNTIYF; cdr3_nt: TGCGCCAGCAGTGATCTGGGAGGCTCCCGAAACACCATATATTTT
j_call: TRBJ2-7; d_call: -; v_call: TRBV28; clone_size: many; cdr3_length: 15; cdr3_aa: CASSPLTGSSYEQYF; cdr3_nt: TGTGCCAGCAGTCCCTTGACAGGAAGCTCCTACGAGCAGTACTTC
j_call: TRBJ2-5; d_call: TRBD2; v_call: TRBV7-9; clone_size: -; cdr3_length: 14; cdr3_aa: CASSLAGGYETQYF; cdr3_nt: TGTGCCAGCAGCTTGGCGGGAGGGTATGAGACCCAGTACTTC
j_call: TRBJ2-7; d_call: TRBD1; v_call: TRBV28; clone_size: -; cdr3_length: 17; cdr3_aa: CASSLTPPGQGAYEQYF; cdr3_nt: TGTGCCAGCAGTTTGACCCCCCCGGGACAGGGGGCTTACGAGCAGTACTTC
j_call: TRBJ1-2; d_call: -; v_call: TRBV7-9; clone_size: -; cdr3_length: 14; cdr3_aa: CASSPPDRLYGYTF; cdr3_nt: TGTGCCAGCAGCCCCCCTGACCGACTCTATGGCTACACCTTC
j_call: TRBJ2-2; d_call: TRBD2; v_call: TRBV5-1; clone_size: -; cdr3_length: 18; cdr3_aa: CASSLELAGGLGTGELFF; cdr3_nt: TGCGCCAGCAGCTTGGAACTAGCGGGAGGGCTGGGCACCGGGGAGCTGTTTTTT
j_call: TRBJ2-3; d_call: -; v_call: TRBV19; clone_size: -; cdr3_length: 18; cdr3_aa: CASSGVMGGHPSTDTQYF; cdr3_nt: TGTGCCAGTAGTGGGGTAATGGGGGGGCATCCTAGCACAGATACGCAGTATTTT